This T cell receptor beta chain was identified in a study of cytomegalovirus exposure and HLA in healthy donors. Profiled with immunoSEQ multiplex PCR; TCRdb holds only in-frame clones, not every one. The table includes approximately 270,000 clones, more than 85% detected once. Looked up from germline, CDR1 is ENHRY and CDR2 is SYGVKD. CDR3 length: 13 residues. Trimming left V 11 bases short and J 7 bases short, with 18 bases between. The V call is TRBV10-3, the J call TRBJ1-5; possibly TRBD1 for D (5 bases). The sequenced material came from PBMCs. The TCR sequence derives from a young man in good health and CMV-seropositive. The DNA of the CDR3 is TGTGCCTCCAGAAGGGGCCAGGGACAGCCCCAGCATTTT. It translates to CASRRGQGQPQHF.